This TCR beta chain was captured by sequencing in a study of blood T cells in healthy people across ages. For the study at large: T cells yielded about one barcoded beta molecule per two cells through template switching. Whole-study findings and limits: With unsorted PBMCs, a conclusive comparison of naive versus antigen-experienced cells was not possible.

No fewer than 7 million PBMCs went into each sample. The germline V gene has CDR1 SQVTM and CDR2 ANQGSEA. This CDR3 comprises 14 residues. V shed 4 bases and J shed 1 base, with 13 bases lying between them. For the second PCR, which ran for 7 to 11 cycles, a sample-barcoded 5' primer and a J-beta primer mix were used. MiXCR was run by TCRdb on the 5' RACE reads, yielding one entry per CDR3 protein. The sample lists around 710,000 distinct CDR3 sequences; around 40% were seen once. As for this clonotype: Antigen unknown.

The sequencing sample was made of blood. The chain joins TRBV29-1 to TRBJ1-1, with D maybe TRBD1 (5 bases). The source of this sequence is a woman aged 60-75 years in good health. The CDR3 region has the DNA TGCAGCGTTGTTGCGGGGGGGGAGAACACTGAAGCTTTCTTT. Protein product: CSVVAGGENTEAFF.